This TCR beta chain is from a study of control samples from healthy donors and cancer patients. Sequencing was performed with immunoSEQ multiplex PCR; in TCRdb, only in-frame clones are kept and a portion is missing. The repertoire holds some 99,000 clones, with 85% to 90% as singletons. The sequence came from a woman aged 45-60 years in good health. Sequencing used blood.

CDR3 residues: CATSSLTGARVTGELFF. The CDR3, as DNA: TGTGCCACCAGCAGCCTAACAGGGGCCCGTGTGACCGGGGAGCTGTTTTTT. This chain joins TRBV15 and TRBJ2-2; 7 positions agree with TRBD1. The CDR3 has 17 residues. Germline assignment: CDR1 LNHNV and CDR2 YYDKDF (reference sequence). The J segment lost 5 bases and the V segment lost 3 bases, leaving 12 bases of the junction unmatched.